This T cell receptor (beta chain) stems from a study of blood T cell repertoires in COVID-19. The CDR3 contains 16 residues. CDR1 is MNHEY, CDR2 SVGAGI, per germline. With 4 bases clipped from V and 4 bases from J, the junction kept 8 bases outside the gene matches. Clones were read by immunoSEQ multiplex PCR, and TCRdb kept only the in-frame ones, dropping some. This table has fewer than 250,000 clones, 83% appearing once. This clone was counted a few times. The chain combines TRBV6-5 with TRBJ1-3; 9 bases align to TRBD1. The sequence was obtained from a woman aged 45-59 years who had been exposed to COVID-19. The sequencing input was PBMCs or T cells enriched from blood (not recorded which). DNA for the CDR3: TGTGCCAGCAGTTTAGGACAGGGGCAGCTCGGAAACACCATATATTTT. Protein: CASSLGQGQLGNTIYF.